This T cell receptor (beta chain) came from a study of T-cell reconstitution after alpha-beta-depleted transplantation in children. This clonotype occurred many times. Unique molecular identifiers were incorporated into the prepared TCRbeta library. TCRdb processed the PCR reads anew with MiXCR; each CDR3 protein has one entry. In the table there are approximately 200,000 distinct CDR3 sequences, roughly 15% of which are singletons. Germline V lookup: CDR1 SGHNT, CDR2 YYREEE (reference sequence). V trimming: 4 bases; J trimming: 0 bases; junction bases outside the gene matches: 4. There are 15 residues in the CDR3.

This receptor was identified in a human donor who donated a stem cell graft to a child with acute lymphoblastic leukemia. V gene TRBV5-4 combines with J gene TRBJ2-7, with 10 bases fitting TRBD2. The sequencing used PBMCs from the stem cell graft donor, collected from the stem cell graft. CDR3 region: CASSLSGRASYEQYF. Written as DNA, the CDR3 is TGTGCCAGCAGCCTGAGCGGGAGGGCCTCCTACGAGCAGTACTTC.